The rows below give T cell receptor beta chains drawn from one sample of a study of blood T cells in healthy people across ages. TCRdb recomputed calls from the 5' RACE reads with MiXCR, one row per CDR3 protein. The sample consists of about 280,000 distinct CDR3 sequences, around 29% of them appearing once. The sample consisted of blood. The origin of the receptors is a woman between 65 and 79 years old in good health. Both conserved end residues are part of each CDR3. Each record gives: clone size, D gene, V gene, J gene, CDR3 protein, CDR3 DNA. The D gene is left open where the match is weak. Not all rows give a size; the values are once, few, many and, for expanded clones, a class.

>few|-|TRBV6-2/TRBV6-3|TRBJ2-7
CASSGGPHLGQYF
TGTGCCAGCAGTGGCGGACCGCACTTGGGGCAGTACTTC
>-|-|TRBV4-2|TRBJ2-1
CASSQARFNEQFF
TGTGCCAGCAGCCAGGCGAGGTTCAATGAGCAGTTCTTC
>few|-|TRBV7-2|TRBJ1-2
CASSGGDYGYTF
TGTGCCAGCAGCGGGGGAGACTATGGCTACACCTTC
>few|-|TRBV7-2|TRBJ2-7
CASSLGRGSYEQYF
TGTGCCAGCAGCTTAGGAAGGGGCTCCTACGAGCAGTACTTC
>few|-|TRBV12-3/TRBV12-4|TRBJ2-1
CASRAENYNEQFF
TGTGCCAGCAGGGCGGAGAATTACAATGAGCAGTTCTTC
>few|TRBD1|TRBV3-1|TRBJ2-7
CASSPGTGLYEQYF
TGTGCCAGCAGCCCCGGGACAGGGCTCTACGAGCAGTACTTC
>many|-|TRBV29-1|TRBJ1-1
CSVLGRANTEAFF
TGCAGCGTACTCGGACGTGCGAACACTGAAGCTTTCTTT
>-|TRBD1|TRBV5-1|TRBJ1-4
CASSLVGGQGRDEKLFF
TGCGCCAGCAGCTTGGTTGGCGGACAGGGCCGGGATGAAAAACTGTTTTTT
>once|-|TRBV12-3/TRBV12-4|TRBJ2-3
CASSFPLGGSADTQYF
TGTGCCAGCAGTTTTCCACTAGGGGGGAGCGCAGATACGCAGTATTTT
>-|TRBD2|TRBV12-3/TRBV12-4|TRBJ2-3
CASSTAGVRADTQYF
TGTGCCAGCAGTACAGCGGGAGTAAGAGCAGATACGCAGTATTTT
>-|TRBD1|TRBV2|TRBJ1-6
CASSLGTGGLPLHF
TGTGCCAGCAGCCTCGGGACAGGGGGCCTACCCCTCCACTTT
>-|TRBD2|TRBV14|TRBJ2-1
CASSHIAGGPNEQFF
TGTGCCAGCAGCCACATAGCGGGAGGGCCCAATGAGCAGTTCTTC
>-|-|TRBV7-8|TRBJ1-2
CASSLSSGVSYGYTF
TGTGCCAGCAGCCTAAGCTCAGGGGTGAGCTATGGCTACACCTTC
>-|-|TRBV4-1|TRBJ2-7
CASSQAATQGYEQYF
TGCGCCAGCAGCCAAGCAGCAACCCAAGGCTACGAGCAGTACTTC
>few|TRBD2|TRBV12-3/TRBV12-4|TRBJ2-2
CASSFSGRNTGELFF
TGTGCCAGCAGTTTTAGCGGGCGGAACACCGGGGAGCTGTTTTTT
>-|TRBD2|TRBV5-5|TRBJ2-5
CASSFFSLGGETQYF
TGTGCCAGCAGCTTTTTCAGTTTGGGGGGGGAGACCCAGTACTTC
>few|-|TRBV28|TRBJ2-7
CASSSVGEWVGTYEQYF
TGTGCCAGCAGTTCCGTGGGCGAATGGGTAGGAACCTACGAGCAGTACTTC
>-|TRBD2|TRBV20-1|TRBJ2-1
CSARDIAGASYNEQFF
TGCAGTGCTAGAGATATTGCGGGAGCGTCCTACAATGAGCAGTTCTTC
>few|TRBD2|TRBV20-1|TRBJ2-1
CSAGGRAYNEQFF
TGCAGTGCGGGCGGGAGGGCCTACAATGAGCAGTTCTTC
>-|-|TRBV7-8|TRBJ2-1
CASSLELRPSNEQFF
TGTGCCAGCAGCTTAGAACTAAGGCCGTCCAATGAGCAGTTCTTC
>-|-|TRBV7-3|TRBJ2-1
CASSFSALGGREQFF
TGTGCCAGCAGCTTTTCTGCCTTAGGGGGGCGCGAGCAGTTCTTC
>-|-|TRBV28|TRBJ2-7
CASRSGREYEQYF
TGTGCCAGCAGATCAGGACGGGAATACGAGCAGTACTTC
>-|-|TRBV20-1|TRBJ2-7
CSARDGPGFSYEQYF
TGCAGTGCTAGAGATGGTCCAGGGTTTTCCTACGAGCAGTACTTC
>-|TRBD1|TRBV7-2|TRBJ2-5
CASSQDRVEQTQYF
TGTGCCAGCAGCCAGGACAGGGTCGAACAGACCCAGTACTTC
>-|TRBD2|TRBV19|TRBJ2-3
CASSIRTSGRPDTQYF
TGTGCCAGTAGTATCCGGACTAGCGGGAGACCAGATACGCAGTATTTT
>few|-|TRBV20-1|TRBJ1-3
CSASRGTRAGNTIYF
TGCAGTGCTAGCCGGGGAACGCGAGCTGGAAACACCATATATTTT
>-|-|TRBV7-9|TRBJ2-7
CATLKGYEQYF
TGTGCCACCCTGAAAGGTTACGAGCAGTACTTC
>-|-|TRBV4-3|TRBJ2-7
CASSQDAVSATYEQYF
TGCGCCAGCAGCCAAGATGCCGTAAGCGCGACCTACGAGCAGTACTTC
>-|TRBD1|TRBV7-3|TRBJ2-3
CASSLGTGEDTQYF
TGTGCCAGCAGCTTAGGGACAGGGGAAGATACGCAGTATTTT
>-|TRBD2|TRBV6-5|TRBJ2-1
CASSSLAGGHNEQFF
TGTGCCAGCAGTTCCCTAGCGGGAGGGCACAATGAGCAGTTCTTC
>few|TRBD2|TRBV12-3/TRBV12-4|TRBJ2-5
CASSLARGKETQYF
TGTGCCAGCAGTTTAGCGCGGGGGAAAGAGACCCAGTACTTC